This entry lists 23 T cell receptor beta chains sequenced from one sample in a study of PD-L1 blockade in urothelial cancer (TCRdb year 2017). Receptors were amplified or captured by the immunoSEQ multiplex PCR assay. Drawn from immuneACCESS, this table holds only the in-frame rearrangements with V and J called that TCRdb kept. Clones are partly lost; checked studies trace under half to an unresolved V gene and leave the rest unexplained. This sample has some 76,000 clones in its table, and roughly 91% of those were observed once. Together, the top ten hold around 3.3% of the sample. The input for sequencing was PBMCs, taken around atezolizumab (anti-PD-L1) treatment. The receptors derive from a man in his 60s with urothelial cancer.

This chain joins TRBV9 and TRBJ1-1; no reliable D call. Germline lookup yields CDR1 SGDLS and CDR2 YYNGEE. Between the trimmed V and J ends, which lost 0 bases and 3 bases, there was a span of 9 bases. The CDR3 is 14 amino acids. The CDR3 bases are TGTGCCAGCAGCGTAGGGCAGGTCTACACTGAAGCTTTCTTT. This translates into CASSVGQVYTEAFF.

This sequence joins TRBV30 and TRBJ2-4, with D possibly being TRBD2 (5 bases). Germline CDR1 is GTSNPN and CDR2 is SVGIG (reference sequence). This CDR3 has 13 amino acids. Trimming removed 7 bases from V and 7 bases from J, with 17 bases in between. The CDR3 reads CAYAPGTSNIQYF. The CDR3 nucleotides are TGTGCCTATGCGCCGGGAACCTCCAACATTCAGTACTTC.

CDR3 nucleotides: TGTGCCAGTAGTATAGATCTGGAAACAGGGAAGTACGAGCAGTACTTC. Translation: CASSIDLETGKYEQYF. The chain uses TRBV19 and TRBJ2-7, with D possibly matching TRBD1 (6 bases). Looked up from germline, CDR1 is LNHDA and CDR2 is SQIVND (reference sequence). CDR3 length: 16 residues. V shed 0 bases and J shed 4 bases, with 16 bases lying between them.

CDR3 in amino acids: CATSPGSGDTQYF. In nucleotides, the CDR3 is TGTGCCACCAGCCCAGGGTCTGGAGATACGCAGTATTTT. V is TRBV15 and J is TRBJ2-3, with TRBD1 as a possible D gene (5 bases). V gave up 5 bases and J gave up 5 bases, with 11 bases separating them. The CDR3 is 13 residues long. CDR1 is LNHNV and CDR2 is YYDKDF in the germline V gene (reference sequence).

Here the CDR3 DNA reads TGTGCCAGTAGTACGCAGACTAGCGGGAGCATCCACGAGCAGTACTTC. It specifies CASSTQTSGSIHEQYF. The chain is built from TRBV19 and TRBJ2-7, with 12 bases fitting TRBD2. The CDR3 has 16 residues. Germline V gene data show CDR1 as LNHDA and CDR2 as SQIVND (reference sequence). The trim removed 4 bases at V and 5 bases at J, leaving 9 bases unmatched.

CDR3 coding DNA: TGTGCCAGCAGCTATCTCTCGGATACGCAGTATTTT. Protein: CASSYLSDTQYF. The chain combines TRBV7-2 with TRBJ2-3; no reliable D call. The CDR3 has 12 amino acids. Between the trimmed V and J ends, which lost 4 bases and 6 bases, there was a span of 8 bases. CDR1 SGHTA and CDR2 FQGNSA come from the germline V gene.

The chain uses TRBV7-2 and TRBJ2-1; D possibly corresponds to TRBD2 (5 bases). CDR1 SGHTA and CDR2 FQGNSA come from the germline V gene. The V end lost 0 bases, the J end lost 0 bases, and 12 bases lay between the germline ends. The CDR3 contains 17 residues. The CDR3 nucleotides are TGTGCCAGCAGCTTAGCCGGGATGTCAGCCTCCTACAATGAGCAGTTCTTC. Amino acid sequence: CASSLAGMSASYNEQFF.

This chain links TRBV28 with TRBJ1-2; 9 positions agree with TRBD1. The germline V gene has CDR1 MDHEN and CDR2 SYDVKM. The CDR3 is 14 amino acids. Trimming cost V 4 bases and J 5 bases; bases outside gene matches: 5. The CDR3 here is CASSSPGTGYGYTF. CDR3 coding DNA: TGTGCCAGCAGTTCACCCGGGACAGGGTATGGCTACACCTTC.

For the CDR3, the DNA is TGTGCCAGCAGCGTAAGCGTCGGAGCCCAGAGCTCCTACGAGCAGTACTTC. It encodes CASSVSVGAQSSYEQYF. The chain is built from TRBV9 and TRBJ2-7; D ambiguous. V was shortened by 1 base and J by 0 bases, with 17 bases between the two germline ends. The germline gives CDR1 SGDLS, CDR2 YYNGEE. The CDR3 is 17 amino acids.

The CDR3 loop reads CASSVGGVDTQYF. As DNA, the CDR3 is TGTGCCAGCAGCGTAGGGGGAGTGGATACGCAGTATTTT. The V and J genes are TRBV9 and TRBJ2-3; D might be TRBD2 (5 bases). Germline V gene lookup returns CDR1 SGDLS and CDR2 YYNGEE. The V end lost 0 bases, the J end lost 6 bases, and 8 bases lay between the germline ends. This CDR3 has 13 amino acids.

This clone was counted only a few times. V and J are TRBV6-5 and TRBJ2-2; 7 bases are shared with TRBD1. This CDR3 has 16 amino acids. V trimming: 0 bases; J trimming: 2 bases; junction bases outside the gene matches: 3. Germline loops: CDR1 MNHEY, CDR2 SVGAGI. The CDR3: CASSYSGTANTGELFF. CDR3 DNA sequence: TGTGCCAGCAGTTACTCGGGGACAGCTAACACCGGGGAGCTGTTTTTT.

This clone occurred once. This sequence joins TRBV6-1 and TRBJ2-1; D call uncertain. Trimming took off 3 bases at V and 6 bases at J, with 12 bases between the two ends. Germline V gene sequence: CDR1 MNHNS, CDR2 SASEGT. There are 14 residues in the CDR3. The CDR3 here is CASSDGQVRNEQFF. Here the CDR3 DNA reads TGTGCCAGCAGTGATGGGCAGGTCCGCAATGAGCAGTTCTTC.

This clone was seen just once. The gene calls are TRBV19 and TRBJ1-1; TRBD1 matches 9 bases. The CDR3 sequence is 16 residues long. Germline trimming cut 8 bases from V and 0 bases from J; bases unmatched to any gene: 10. CDR1 and CDR2 from the germline V gene are LNHDA and SQIVND (reference sequence). CDR3 sequence: CASSTGGLGMNTEAFF. In DNA, the CDR3 is TGTGCCAGTTCGACAGGGGGTTTAGGGATGAACACTGAAGCTTTCTTT. The complete variable domain, with remaining parts taken from reference TRBV19 and TRBJ1-1, reads DGGITQSPKYLFRKEGQNVTLSCEQNLNHDAMYWYRQDPGQGLRLIYYSQIVNDFQKGDIAEGYSVSREKKESFPLTVTSAQKNPTAFYLCASSTGGLGMNTEAFFGQGTRLTVV.

The chain links TRBV4-1 to TRBJ1-2, with TRBD1 matching 7 bases. Trimming cost V 0 bases and J 8 bases; bases outside gene matches: 15. This CDR3 region has 17 residues. Per the germline V gene, CDR1 is MGHRA and CDR2 is YSYEKL. The CDR3 protein is CASSQDRVGAGGGGYTF. Written as DNA, the CDR3 is TGCGCCAGCAGCCAAGATAGGGTTGGGGCAGGGGGAGGCGGCTACACCTTC.

The chain is built from TRBV14 and TRBJ1-1; tentatively, D is TRBD1 (6 bases). The germline V and J ends were trimmed by 1 base and 2 bases, with 11 bases remaining between them. The V gene's germline CDR1 is SGHDN and CDR2 FVKESK. The CDR3 consists of 15 residues. This CDR3 reads CASSQVRGFNTEAFF. The CDR3 bases are TGTGCCAGCAGCCAAGTGAGGGGGTTTAACACTGAAGCTTTCTTT.

The chain employs TRBV5-1 and TRBJ2-3, with TRBD2 identical over 9 bases. Germline CDR1 and CDR2: SGHRS and YFSETQ. Trimming took 3 bases from V and 3 from J; bases not matched to a gene: 11. The CDR3 is 17 residues long. CDR3: CASSSELAGGTTDTQYF. The CDR3 DNA sequence: TGCGCCAGCAGCTCAGAGCTGGCGGGAGGGACTACAGATACGCAGTATTTT.

The chain joins TRBV5-1 to TRBJ1-3; D is unclear. V lost 4 bases and J lost 0, with 11 bases in between. Germline-derived CDR1 and CDR2 are SGHRS and YFSETQ. This CDR3 is 15 amino acids long. The CDR3 nucleotides read TGCGCCAGCAGCCCAAATACAGTCTCTGGAAACACCATATATTTT. The encoded protein is CASSPNTVSGNTIYF.

The chain carries TRBV5-5 and TRBJ2-7, with 9 bases fitting TRBD1. The CDR3 has 14 amino acids. After removal of 4 bases from V and 2 bases from J, the junction contained 4 bases not matched to a gene. CDR1 and CDR2 from the germline V gene are SGHKS and YYEKEE (reference sequence). The CDR3 DNA sequence: TGTGCCAGCAGCGGGACAGGGAAACCCTACGAGCAGTACTTC. It specifies CASSGTGKPYEQYF.

The chain combines TRBV11-2 with TRBJ1-2, with 8 bases lining up with TRBD1. Germline CDR1 is SGHAT and CDR2 is FQNNGV. The V and J ends lost 1 base and 4 bases, in that order; junction bases with no gene match: 5. The CDR3 length is 15 residues. The CDR3 DNA sequence: TGTGCCAGCAGCTTAGGGGCCGGGACAGGCTATGGCTACACCTTC. It translates to CASSLGAGTGYGYTF.

The chain recombines TRBV28 with TRBJ2-1, with D maybe TRBD1 (5 bases). CDR3 length: 12 amino acids. V was cut by 11 bases and J by 8 bases, with 16 bases left in between. Per the germline V gene, CDR1 is MDHEN and CDR2 is SYDVKM. The CDR3: CAHSDSRDEQFF. DNA for the CDR3: TGTGCCCACAGCGACAGCAGGGATGAGCAGTTCTTC.

The chain carries TRBV10-1 and TRBJ2-2; 8 nucleotides match TRBD2. With 6 bases clipped from V and 6 bases from J, the junction kept 6 bases outside the gene matches. There are 14 residues in the CDR3. Germline assignment: CDR1 WNHNN and CDR2 SYGVQD (reference sequence). The CDR3 nucleotides read TGCGCCAGCAGGGCCGGGGGGGGGCCCGGGGAGCTGTTTTTT. It codes for CASRAGGGPGELFF.

The table lists this clone with a count of one. The chain carries TRBV7-9 and TRBJ2-3; tentatively, D is TRBD2 (7 bases). CDR3 size: 18 residues. Per germline, CDR1 SEHNR and CDR2 FQNEAQ (reference sequence). V lost 1 base, J lost 6 bases, and 23 bases lay in between. This chain's CDR3 is CASSLEALRGGRMDTQYF. The CDR3 nucleotides are TGTGCCAGCAGCTTAGAGGCCCTTCGCGGGGGCAGGATGGATACGCAGTATTTT.

The V and J genes are TRBV7-9 and TRBJ1-1; 9 nucleotides line up with TRBD1. The J segment lost 6 bases and the V segment lost 7 bases, leaving 6 bases of the junction unmatched. Germline V gene sequence: CDR1 SEHNR, CDR2 FQNEAQ (reference sequence). The CDR3 spans 13 residues. The CDR3 loop is CASTQQGAPEAFF. As DNA, the CDR3 is TGTGCCAGCACCCAACAGGGGGCCCCTGAAGCTTTCTTT.